These T cell receptor beta chains were read from a single sample in a study of shared clonotypes between healthy human individuals. Sequencing used immunoSEQ multiplex PCR; TCRdb keeps in-frame clones, though not all of them. Among about 660,000 clones, 74% were seen once, and the ten largest hold approximately 1.6%. The sequenced sample was memory CD4+ T cells sorted from blood. The receptor set was obtained from a woman in her twenties or thirties in good health. The CDR3 runs from the conserved cysteine through the conserved F or W.

cdr3_aa v_call
CASSGPMFNTEAFF TRBV28
CASSFRTSPSTDTQYF TRBV19
CASSGTDRVHYGYTF TRBV6-1
CASSLWQGSQTQYF TRBV5-1
CASSLESEQFF TRBV13
CASSLAARLYGYTF TRBV28
CASSPRGRTTEAFF TRBV18
CASSIWQENQPQHF TRBV19
CASSESPYLQETQYF TRBV6-1
CASSPDLAGGYNEQFF TRBV7-2
CSVDAGAGGNQETQYF TRBV29-1
CASSSGTSGVRQFF TRBV6-5
CASSPQIPFEQFF TRBV5-1
CASSLRTGASGANVLTF TRBV19
CASSFLATLQMNTEAFF TRBV28
CASRATREGREQYF TRBV6-1
CASSTRLAGVTDTQYF TRBV7-2
CASGLGDLYEQYF TRBV6-6
CAISGGYEQYF TRBV10-3
CASSPGGGRSYEQYF TRBV5-5
CAWSQGTGGNSPLHF TRBV30
CASSSRDRENEQFF TRBV7-9
CASSPPDRGGGEQYF TRBV18
CASSRLAGEAEQFF TRBV11-1
CASSFFDRSDEQYF TRBV27
CASSSYGGGETQYF TRBV5-4
CASTDLYEQYF TRBV6-1
CASSGGDRYGYTF TRBV28
CASSTPGRGTYEQYF TRBV6-6
CASSPGPASTGELFF TRBV5-5
CASSIDRGSNQPQHF TRBV19
CASSVGLADSYEQYF TRBV9
CASTLEQGHYYEQYF TRBV6-1
CASSPLTGNEQFF TRBV11-2
CASSYTGQDYGYTF TRBV5-4
CASSSASANTGELFF TRBV5-1
CASSPIRVGVLNTEAFF TRBV28
CASSLAGGTGANVLTF TRBV7-9
CASSLPRGTDYGYTF TRBV5-4
CASSLFGYVDTEAFF TRBV5-4
CASSFGRPGTDTQYF TRBV5-1
CASSNRGRNQPQHF TRBV6-1
CASSLHTSYEQYF TRBV28
CASHQGTAEQYF TRBV2
CAISAMWGGLDTQYF TRBV10-3
CASSQSSREGPDTQYF TRBV4-1
CAWGTGSSGANVLTF TRBV30
CASHTGTGGIEQYF TRBV5-1
CASSPNNRGNTIYF TRBV18
CASSLATSSYNEQFF TRBV5-1
CASGRDKASDTQYF TRBV5-1
CATSYHVETQYF TRBV15
CASSQARTGIDLAKNIQYF TRBV4-1
CASSEPGLAGFETQYF TRBV9
CSATTGGYPYEQYF TRBV29-1
CASSPSPGGEETQYF TRBV11-2
CASSFLSGSYNEQFF TRBV27